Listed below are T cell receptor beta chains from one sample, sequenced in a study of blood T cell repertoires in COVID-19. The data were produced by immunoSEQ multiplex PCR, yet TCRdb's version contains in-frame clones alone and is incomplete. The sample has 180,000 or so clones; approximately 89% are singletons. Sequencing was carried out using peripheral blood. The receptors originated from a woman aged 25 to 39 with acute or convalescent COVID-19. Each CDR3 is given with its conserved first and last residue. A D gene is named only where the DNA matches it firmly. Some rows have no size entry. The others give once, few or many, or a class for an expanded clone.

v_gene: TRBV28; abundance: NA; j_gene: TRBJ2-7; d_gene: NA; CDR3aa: CAIHNRKSYEQYF; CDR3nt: TGTGCCATCCATAACAGGAAATCCTACGAGCAGTACTTC
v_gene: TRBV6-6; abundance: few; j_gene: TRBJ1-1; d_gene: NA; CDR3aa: CASTQGAYTEAFF; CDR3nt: TGTGCCAGCACCCAAGGGGCCTACACTGAAGCTTTCTTT
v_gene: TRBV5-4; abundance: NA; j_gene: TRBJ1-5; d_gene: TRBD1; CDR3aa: CASSPPGQGRNQPQHF; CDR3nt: TGTGCCAGCAGCCCACCGGGACAGGGTCGAAATCAGCCCCAGCATTTT
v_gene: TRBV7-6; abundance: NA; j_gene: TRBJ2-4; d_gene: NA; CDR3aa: CASSLESGIQYF; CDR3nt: TGTGCCAGCAGCTTAGAGTCAGGGATTCAGTACTTC
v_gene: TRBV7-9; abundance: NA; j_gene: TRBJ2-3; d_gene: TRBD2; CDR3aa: CASSLEGGRGPDTQYF; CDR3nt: TGTGCCAGCAGCTTAGAAGGCGGGAGGGGGCCCGATACGCAGTATTTT
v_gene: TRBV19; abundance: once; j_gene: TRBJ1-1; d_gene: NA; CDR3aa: CASSVEGNTEAFF; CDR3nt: TGTGCCAGTAGTGTGGAGGGGAACACTGAAGCTTTCTTT
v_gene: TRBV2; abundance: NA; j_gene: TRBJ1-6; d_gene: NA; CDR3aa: CASSGGQTYSLHF; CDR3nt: TGTGCCAGCAGTGGGGGCCAGACTTATTCCCTCCACTTT
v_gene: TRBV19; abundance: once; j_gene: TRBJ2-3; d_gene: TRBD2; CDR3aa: CASSPSGSADTQYF; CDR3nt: TGTGCCAGTAGTCCTAGCGGGAGCGCAGATACGCAGTATTTT
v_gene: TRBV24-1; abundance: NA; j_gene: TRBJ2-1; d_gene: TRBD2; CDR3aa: CATSDFPSGYNEQFF; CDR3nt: TGTGCCACCAGTGATTTCCCTAGCGGTTACAATGAGCAGTTCTTC
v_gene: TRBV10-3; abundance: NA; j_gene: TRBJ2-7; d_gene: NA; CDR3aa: CAISLDRDEQYF; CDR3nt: TGTGCCATCAGCTTGGACAGAGACGAGCAGTACTTC
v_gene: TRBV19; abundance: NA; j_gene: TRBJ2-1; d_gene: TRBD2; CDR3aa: CASRTGLASHNEQFF; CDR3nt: TGTGCCAGTAGGACGGGACTAGCGTCCCACAATGAGCAGTTCTTC
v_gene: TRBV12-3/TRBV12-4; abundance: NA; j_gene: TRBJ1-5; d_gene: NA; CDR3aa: CASSLTRGQPQHF; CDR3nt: TGTGCCAGCAGTTTGACCAGGGGTCAGCCCCAGCATTTT
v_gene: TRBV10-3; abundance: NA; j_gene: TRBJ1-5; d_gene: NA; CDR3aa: CAIGRNQPQHF; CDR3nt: TGTGCCATTGGGAGGAATCAGCCCCAGCATTTT
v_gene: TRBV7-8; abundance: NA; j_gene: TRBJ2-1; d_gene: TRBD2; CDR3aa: CASSSLGRAYNEQFF; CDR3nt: TGTGCCAGCAGCTCTTTAGGGAGGGCCTACAATGAGCAGTTCTTC
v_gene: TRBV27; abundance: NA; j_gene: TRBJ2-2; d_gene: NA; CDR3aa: CASSLEERTGELFF; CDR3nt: TGTGCCAGCAGTTTAGAAGAGCGCACCGGGGAGCTGTTTTTT
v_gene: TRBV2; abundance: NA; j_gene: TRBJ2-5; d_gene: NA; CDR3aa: CAGGRPKETQYF; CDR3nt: TGTGCCGGGGGGAGACCCAAAGAGACCCAGTACTTC
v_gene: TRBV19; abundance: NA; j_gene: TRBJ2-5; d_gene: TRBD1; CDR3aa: CASTLSGQGSETQYF; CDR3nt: TGTGCCAGTACTCTTTCGGGACAGGGGAGTGAGACCCAGTACTTC
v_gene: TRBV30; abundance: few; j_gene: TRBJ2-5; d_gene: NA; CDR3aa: CAWSVLGETQYF; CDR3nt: TGTGCCTGGAGTGTACTCGGAGAGACCCAGTACTTC
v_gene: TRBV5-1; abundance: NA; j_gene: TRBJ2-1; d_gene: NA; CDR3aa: CASSHEQDEQFF; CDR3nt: TGCGCCAGCAGCCATGAACAGGATGAGCAGTTCTTC
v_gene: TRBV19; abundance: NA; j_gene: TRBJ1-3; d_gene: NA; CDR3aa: CASSLLTGGRNTIYF; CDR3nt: TGTGCCAGTAGTCTCCTCACAGGCGGGAGAAACACCATATATTTT
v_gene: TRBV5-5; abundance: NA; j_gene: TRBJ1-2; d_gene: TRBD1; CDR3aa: CASSFGQEGYTF; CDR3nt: TGTGCCAGCAGCTTCGGACAGGAGGGCTACACCTTC
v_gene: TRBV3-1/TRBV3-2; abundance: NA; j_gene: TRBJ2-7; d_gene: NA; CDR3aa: CASSLGHNYEQYF; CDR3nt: TGTGCCAGCAGCCTGGGACACAACTACGAGCAGTACTTC
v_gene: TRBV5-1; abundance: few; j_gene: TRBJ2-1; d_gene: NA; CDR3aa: CASSPVSRGLHHNEQFF; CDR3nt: TGCGCCAGCAGCCCAGTGAGTCGCGGACTGCATCACAATGAGCAGTTCTTC
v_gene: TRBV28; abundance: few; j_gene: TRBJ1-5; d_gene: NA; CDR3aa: CASSRNNQPQHF; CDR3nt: TGTGCCAGCAGTCGTAACAATCAGCCCCAGCATTTT
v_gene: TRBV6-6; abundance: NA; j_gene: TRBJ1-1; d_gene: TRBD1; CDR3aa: CASRNRGDRGTEAFF; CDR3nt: TGTGCCAGCAGGAACAGGGGTGATCGTGGCACTGAAGCTTTCTTT
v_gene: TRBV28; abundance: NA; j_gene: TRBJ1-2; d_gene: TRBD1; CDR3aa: CASSSGGTDALGYTF; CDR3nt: TGTGCCAGCAGCTCGGGGGGGACAGACGCTCTCGGCTACACCTTC
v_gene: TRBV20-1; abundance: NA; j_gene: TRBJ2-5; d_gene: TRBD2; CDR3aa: CSASGTSGRETQYF; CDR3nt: TGCAGTGCTAGTGGGACTAGCGGGAGGGAGACCCAGTACTTC
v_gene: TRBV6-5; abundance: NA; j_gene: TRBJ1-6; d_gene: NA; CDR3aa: CASSYLLADFNSPLHF; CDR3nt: TGTGCCAGCAGTTACTTATTGGCGGACTTTAATTCACCCCTCCACTTT
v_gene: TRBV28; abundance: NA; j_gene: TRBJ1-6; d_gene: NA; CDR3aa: CASSSYGRGNSPLHF; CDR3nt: TGTGCCAGCAGTTCATACGGTCGGGGAAATTCACCCCTCCACTTT
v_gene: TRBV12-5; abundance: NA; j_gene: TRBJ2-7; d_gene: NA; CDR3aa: CASGLTGRYEQYF; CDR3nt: TGTGCTAGTGGTTTGACAGGCCGATACGAGCAGTACTTC
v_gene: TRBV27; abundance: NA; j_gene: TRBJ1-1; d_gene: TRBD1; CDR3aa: CASSSLGQEDTEAFF; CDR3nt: TGTGCCAGCAGTTCACTGGGACAGGAGGACACTGAAGCTTTCTTT
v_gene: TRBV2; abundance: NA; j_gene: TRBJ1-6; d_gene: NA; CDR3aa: CASSVRGLEPLHF; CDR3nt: TGTGCCAGCAGTGTGCGGGGTTTGGAGCCTCTCCACTTT
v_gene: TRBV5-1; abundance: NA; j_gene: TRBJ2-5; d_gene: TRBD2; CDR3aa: CASSLGLAGGPGETQYF; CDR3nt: TGCGCCAGCAGTTTAGGACTAGCGGGAGGGCCGGGCGAGACCCAGTACTTC
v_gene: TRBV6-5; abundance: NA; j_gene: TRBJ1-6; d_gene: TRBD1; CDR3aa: CASRPQGEFSPLHF; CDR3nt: TGTGCCAGCAGACCACAGGGGGAATTTTCACCCCTCCACTTT
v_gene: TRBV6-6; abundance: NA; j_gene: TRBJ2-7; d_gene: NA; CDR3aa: CASSPGGYEQYF; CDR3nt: TGTGCCAGCAGCCCCGGCGGCTACGAGCAGTACTTC
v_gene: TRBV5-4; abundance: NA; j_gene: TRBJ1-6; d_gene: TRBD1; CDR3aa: CASSLDWTGRNSPLHF; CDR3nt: TGTGCCAGCAGCTTGGATTGGACAGGGAGGAATTCACCCCTCCACTTT
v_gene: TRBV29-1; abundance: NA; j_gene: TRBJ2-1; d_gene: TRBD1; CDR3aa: CSARTGDEQFF; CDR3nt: TGCAGCGCCAGAACAGGGGATGAGCAGTTCTTC
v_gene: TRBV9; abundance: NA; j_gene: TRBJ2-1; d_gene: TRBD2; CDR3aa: CASSVAPSGRRGEQFF; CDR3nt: TGTGCCAGCAGCGTAGCTCCTAGCGGGAGGAGGGGTGAGCAGTTCTTC
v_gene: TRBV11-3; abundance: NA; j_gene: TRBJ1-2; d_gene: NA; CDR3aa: CASSFGRVDGYTF; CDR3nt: TGTGCCAGCAGCTTCGGCAGGGTGGATGGCTACACCTTC
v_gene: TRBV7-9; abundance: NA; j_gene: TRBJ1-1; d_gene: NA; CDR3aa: CASSPETGYGPEAFF; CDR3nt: TGTGCCAGCAGCCCCGAGACAGGCTATGGCCCTGAAGCTTTCTTT
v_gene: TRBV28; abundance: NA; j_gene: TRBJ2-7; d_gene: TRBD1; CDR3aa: CASRTGTGVYEQYF; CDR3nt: TGTGCCAGCAGGACCGGGACAGGGGTCTACGAGCAGTACTTC
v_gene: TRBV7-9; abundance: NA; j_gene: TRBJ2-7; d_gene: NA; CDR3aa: CASSSIRSYEQYF; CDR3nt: TGTGCCAGCAGCTCAATCAGAAGCTACGAGCAGTACTTC
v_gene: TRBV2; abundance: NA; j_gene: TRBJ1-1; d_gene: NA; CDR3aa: CASRGDIREAFF; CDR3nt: TGTGCCAGCAGGGGGGACATACGCGAAGCTTTCTTT
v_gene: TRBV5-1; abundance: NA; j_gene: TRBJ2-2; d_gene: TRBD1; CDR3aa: CASGTESTGELFF; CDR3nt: TGCGCCAGTGGGACAGAGAGCACCGGGGAGCTGTTTTTT
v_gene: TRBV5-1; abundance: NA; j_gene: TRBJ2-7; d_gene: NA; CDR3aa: CASRTQPTGEQYF; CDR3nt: TGCGCCAGCAGAACGCAGCCCACGGGCGAGCAGTACTTC
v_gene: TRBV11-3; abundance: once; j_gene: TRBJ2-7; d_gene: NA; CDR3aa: CASSFGLFSYEQYF; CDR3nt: TGTGCCAGCAGCTTTGGGCTTTTCTCCTACGAGCAGTACTTC
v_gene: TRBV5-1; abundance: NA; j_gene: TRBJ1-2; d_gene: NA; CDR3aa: CASSLAPGTTNYGYTF; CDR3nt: TGCGCCAGCAGCTTGGCCCCGGGAACCACTAACTATGGCTACACCTTC
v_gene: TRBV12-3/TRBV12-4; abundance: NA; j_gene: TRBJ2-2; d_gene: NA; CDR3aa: CAGMGGTGELFF; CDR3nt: TGTGCCGGGATGGGGGGCACCGGGGAGCTGTTTTTT
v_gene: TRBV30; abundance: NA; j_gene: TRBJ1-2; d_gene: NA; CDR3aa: CAWGLKGAYGYTF; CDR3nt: TGTGCCTGGGGTCTTAAAGGGGCCTATGGCTACACCTTC
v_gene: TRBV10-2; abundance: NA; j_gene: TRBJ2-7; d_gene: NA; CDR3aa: CATQTAGLPYEQYF; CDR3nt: TGCGCCACTCAGACGGCAGGGCTACCCTACGAGCAGTACTTC
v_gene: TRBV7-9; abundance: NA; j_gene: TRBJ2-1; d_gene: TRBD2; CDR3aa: CASSLAGGETSGKHEQFF; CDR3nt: TGTGCCAGCAGCTTAGCGGGAGGGGAGACTAGCGGAAAGCATGAGCAGTTCTTC
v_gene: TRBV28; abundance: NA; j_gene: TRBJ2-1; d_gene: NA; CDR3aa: CASSFSARSYNEQFF; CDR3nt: TGTGCCAGCAGTTTCTCAGCCAGGTCCTACAATGAGCAGTTCTTC
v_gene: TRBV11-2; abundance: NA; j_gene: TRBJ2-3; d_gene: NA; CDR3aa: CASSLVRADTQYF; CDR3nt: TGTGCCAGCAGCTTAGTCAGGGCGGATACGCAGTATTTT